The 3 T cell receptor beta chains reported below all come from one sample, sequenced in a study of response to subunit inactivated influenza vaccine. Each CDR3 protein gets one entry after TCRdb re-called the RT-PCR reads with MiXCR. This table holds approximately 520,000 distinct CDR3 sequences, about 15% found once. Sequencing used CD4+ T cells sorted from PBMCs, obtained 23 to 25 months after vaccination. The receptors here all came from a man aged 45 to 75 who received an inactivated influenza vaccine.

This clonotype was picked up a small number of times. The chain joins TRBV20-1 to TRBJ2-7; D gene ambiguous. Germline V gene sequence: CDR1 DFQATT, CDR2 SNEGSKA (reference sequence). V gave up 6 bases and J gave up 5 bases, with 11 bases separating them. CDR3 size: 11 residues. CDR3 nucleotide sequence: TGCAGTGCCGGTTTAGGCGACGAGCAGTACTTC. Translating it yields CSAGLGDEQYF.

A note on this clonotype: This may arise from a read error, as a much more abundant clone is one base away. The chain joins TRBV20-1 to TRBJ2-7, with 10 bases that match TRBD2. CDR3 length equals 11 residues. Germline loops: CDR1 DFQATT, CDR2 SNEGSKA (reference sequence). Trimming removed 6 bases from V and 13 bases from J; junction bases left unmatched: 9. This CDR3 is CSALEREGLYF. The CDR3 DNA sequence: TGCAGTGCCCTCGAGCGGGAGGGCCTCTACTTC.

This clonotype was counted only a few times. The V call is TRBV11-1, the J call TRBJ2-3, with TRBD2 as a possible D gene (6 bases). V was clipped by 5 bases and J by 4 bases, with 28 bases between them. This CDR3 spans 19 amino acids. CDR1 is SGHAT and CDR2 is FQDESV in the germline V gene (reference sequence). CDR3 amino acids: CASSPGLRQHFYSSDTQYF. CDR3 nucleotides: TGTGCCAGCAGCCCGGGACTTCGACAGCATTTTTATAGCTCAGATACGCAGTATTTT.